This T cell receptor beta chain appears in the sequencing data of a study of technical replicates of blood from a handful of donors listed by TCRdb under 2017. A note on this clone: The specificity of this receptor is unknown. Base qualities are missing; no much larger clone stands one base away.

Based on the germline V gene, the CDR1 and CDR2 sequences are SGHTA and FQGTGA. Relative to germline, V is 1 base shorter and J is 2 bases shorter, with 9 bases between their ends. The CDR3 starts with the cysteine, ends with the phenylalanine, and has 15 residues. Only CDR3 DNA is held: 45 bases, read in frame from base 1. Library generation was performed with the immunoSEQ multiplex PCR assay. TCRdb's version of the immuneACCESS table is confined to in-frame rearrangements and falls short of the full clone set. An unresolved V gene accounts for under half of the shortfall where checked; the remainder is of unknown origin. The sample table contains 75,000 to 95,000 clones; only one count was recorded for around 96% of them. The ten largest clones take up just over 0.25% of the sample.

The sequencing input was T cells isolated from PBMCs. The chain is encoded by TRBV7-3 joined to TRBJ1-5, and possibly TRBD1, on 5 matching bases. The receptor's source is a human donor in good health. The CDR3 region has the sequence CASSLSGDRNQPQHF. The DNA sequence follows: TGTGCCAGCAGCTTAAGCGGGGACCGCAATCAGCCCCAGCATTTT. With all but the CDR3 taken from the reference TRBV7-3 and TRBJ1-5 genes, the full variable domain is: GAGVSQTPSNKVTEKGKYVELRCDPISGHTALYWYRQSLGQGPEFLIYFQGTGAADDSGLPNDRFFAVRPEGSVSTLKIQRTERGDSAVYLCASSLSGDRNQPQHFGDGTRLSIL.